This is a list of T cell receptor beta chains from one sample in a study of CD8 T cells in Susac syndrome. TCRdb reprocessed the immunoSEQ multiplex PCR reads via MiXCR and lists one record per CDR3 protein. The sample includes more than 55,000 distinct CDR3 sequences, roughly 95% seen only once; the top ten take 0.095% to 0.13%. Sequenced sample: CD4+ T cells from PBMCs. Every receptor here comes from a human donor with multiple sclerosis. Both conserved end residues are part of each CDR3. The D gene is left open where the match is weak. Size is stated for part of the rows, as once, few or many counts, or as a class when the clone is expanded.

D gene	V gene	clone size	J gene	CDR3 protein	CDR3 DNA
TRBD1	TRBV11-1	NA	TRBJ2-7	CASSFNLPGQGNHEQYF	TGTGCCAGCAGCTTTAATCTCCCGGGACAGGGTAATCACGAGCAGTACTTC
NA	TRBV3-1	NA	TRBJ1-5	CASSGRVDNQPQHF	TGTGCCAGCAGCGGACGGGTCGACAATCAGCCCCAGCATTTT
NA	TRBV14	few	TRBJ2-5	CASSHGGETQYF	TGTGCCAGCAGCCATGGTGGGGAGACCCAGTACTTC
TRBD1	TRBV20-1	NA	TRBJ2-1	CSARVRDRASYNEQFF	TGCAGTGCTAGAGTGAGGGACAGGGCTTCCTACAATGAGCAGTTCTTC
NA	TRBV4-3	NA	TRBJ1-4	CASSQDAGIGNEKLFF	TGCGCCAGCAGCCAAGATGCGGGGATTGGAAATGAAAAACTGTTTTTT
NA	TRBV12-3/TRBV12-4	NA	TRBJ1-1	CASSLGGSLNEAFF	TGTGCCAGCAGTTTGGGAGGGTCCCTGAATGAAGCTTTCTTT
NA	TRBV10-2	NA	TRBJ1-1	CASSAPEAGAFF	TGCGCCAGCAGCGCCCCCGAGGCTGGAGCTTTCTTT
NA	TRBV7-9	NA	TRBJ2-1	CASSATRVEQFF	TGTGCCAGCAGTGCTACCCGGGTGGAGCAGTTCTTC
NA	TRBV2	NA	TRBJ2-5	CASRVGRAEETQYF	TGTGCCAGCCGGGTTGGCAGGGCGGAAGAGACCCAGTACTTC
TRBD2	TRBV28	NA	TRBJ2-5	CASTPGGRRETQYF	TGTGCCAGCACCCCGGGGGGACGGCGGGAGACCCAGTACTTC
NA	TRBV20-1	NA	TRBJ1-5	CSARDIRGGGNQPQHF	TGCAGTGCTAGAGATATTAGAGGGGGTGGCAATCAGCCCCAGCATTTT
TRBD1	TRBV5-4	NA	TRBJ2-1	CASSSGTGGYNEQFF	TGTGCCAGCAGCTCCGGGACAGGGGGCTACAATGAGCAGTTCTTC
NA	TRBV6-6	NA	TRBJ1-3	CASSYSTDSGNTIYF	TGTGCCAGCAGTTACTCGACAGATTCTGGAAACACCATATATTTT
NA	TRBV5-6	NA	TRBJ1-6	CASSLAVSGGNSPLHF	TGTGCCAGCAGCTTGGCCGTCTCCGGGGGCAATTCACCCCTCCACTTT
NA	TRBV29-1	once	TRBJ1-2	CSVVANHGYTF	TGCAGCGTTGTGGCCAACCATGGCTACACCTTC
NA	TRBV7-2	NA	TRBJ1-2	CASSFTLGGNYGYTF	TGTGCCAGCAGCTTCACTCTCGGCGGGAACTATGGCTACACCTTC
TRBD1	TRBV29-1	NA	TRBJ1-2	CSVAGQGVYGYTF	TGCAGCGTTGCGGGACAGGGGGTTTATGGCTACACCTTC
NA	TRBV5-1	NA	TRBJ2-7	CASSLTSNYEQYF	TGCGCCAGCAGCTTGACCAGCAACTACGAGCAGTACTTC
TRBD1	TRBV6-1	NA	TRBJ2-3	CASSEQEDRETRADTQYF	TGTGCCAGCAGTGAACAAGAGGACAGGGAGACAAGGGCAGATACGCAGTATTTT
TRBD1	TRBV28	NA	TRBJ1-1	CASSSNRGWNTEAFF	TGTGCCAGCAGTAGCAACAGGGGGTGGAACACTGAAGCTTTCTTT
NA	TRBV3-1	NA	TRBJ1-1	CASSQINRATEAFF	TGTGCCAGCAGCCAAATTAACAGGGCCACTGAAGCTTTCTTT
NA	TRBV5-1	NA	TRBJ2-7	CASSLGPVLEQYF	TGCGCCAGCAGTCTCGGCCCCGTTTTGGAGCAGTACTTC
TRBD1	TRBV5-6	NA	TRBJ1-1	CASSLVGRGDTEAFF	TGTGCCAGCAGCTTGGTCGGCAGGGGGGACACTGAAGCTTTCTTT
NA	TRBV7-2	NA	TRBJ2-1	CASSFRAAGDSGNEQFF	TGTGCCAGCAGCTTTAGAGCCGCGGGGGACAGTGGCAATGAGCAGTTCTTC
TRBD1	TRBV12-3/TRBV12-4	few	TRBJ2-5	CASSLTGGAETQYF	TGTGCCAGCAGTCTTACAGGGGGCGCGGAGACCCAGTACTTC
NA	TRBV4-2	NA	TRBJ1-4	CASSQEINEKLFF	TGTGCCAGCAGCCAGGAAATTAATGAAAAACTGTTTTTT
TRBD1	TRBV4-1	NA	TRBJ2-1	CASSQIGTGWQQFF	TGCGCCAGCAGCCAGATCGGGACAGGGTGGCAGCAGTTCTTC
NA	TRBV9	NA	TRBJ1-2	CASSPRTDYGYTF	TGTGCCAGCAGCCCGAGGACAGACTATGGCTACACCTTC
NA	TRBV11-3	few	TRBJ1-1	CASSLEPTEAFF	TGTGCCAGCAGCTTAGAGCCCACTGAAGCTTTCTTT
NA	TRBV7-9	once	TRBJ2-4	CASSPGRNENIQYF	TGTGCCAGCAGCCCCGGACGGAACGAGAACATTCAGTACTTC
NA	TRBV27	NA	TRBJ1-2	CASSFVAGHGYTF	TGTGCCAGCAGTTTCGTGGCCGGCCATGGCTACACCTTC
TRBD2	TRBV7-7	NA	TRBJ2-2	CASSGAGANTGELFF	TGTGCTAGCAGCGGAGCGGGGGCAAATACCGGGGAGCTGTTTTTT
NA	TRBV5-1	NA	TRBJ1-1	CASSLEDRSKMAFF	TGCGCCAGCAGCTTGGAGGACAGATCCAAAATGGCTTTCTTT
TRBD2	TRBV7-2	NA	TRBJ2-1	CASSLSGLGPYNEQFF	TGTGCCAGCAGCTTATCGGGACTAGGGCCCTACAATGAGCAGTTCTTC
NA	TRBV6-6	NA	TRBJ2-7	CASTWGAGSSYEQYF	TGTGCCAGCACCTGGGGCGCGGGGAGCTCCTACGAGCAGTACTTC